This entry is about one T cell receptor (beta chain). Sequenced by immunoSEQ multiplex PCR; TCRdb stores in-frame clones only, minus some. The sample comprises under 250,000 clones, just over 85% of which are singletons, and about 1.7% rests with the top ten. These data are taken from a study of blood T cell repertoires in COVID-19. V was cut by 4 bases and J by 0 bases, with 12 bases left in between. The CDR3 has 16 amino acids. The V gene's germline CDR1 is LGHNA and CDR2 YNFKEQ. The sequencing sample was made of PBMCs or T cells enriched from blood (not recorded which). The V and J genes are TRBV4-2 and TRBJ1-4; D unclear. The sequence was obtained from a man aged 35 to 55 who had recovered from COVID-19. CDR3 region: CASSRQPGATNEKLFF. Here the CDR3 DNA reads TGTGCCAGCAGCCGTCAACCCGGGGCAACTAATGAAAAACTGTTTTTT.